The T cell receptor (beta chain) under discussion was sequenced for a study of a mutant IDH1 vaccine in newly diagnosed glioma. Study summary: The therapy given earlier, which was standard therapy, consisted of radiotherapy, temozolomide, or both, and most of the patients received both.

The V gene lost 0 bases and the J gene lost 3 bases, with 4 bases spanning the gap. The CDR3 is made up of 12 amino acids. Looked up from germline, CDR1 is SGHRS and CDR2 is YFSETQ. TCRdb's copy holds only in-frame clones and misses some; the assay was immunoSEQ multiplex PCR. This table holds 80,000 to 100,000 clones, about 80% found once. Time point denoted: baseline, week 1 (first vaccination visit). The sample's treatment: pre-vaccination baseline after standard-of-care therapy. This receptor was obtained from a man aged 40-49 years with glioma. Material: PBMCs, obtained from a glioma patient treated with radiotherapy, temozolomide or both. The chain recombines TRBV5-1 with TRBJ2-7, with D unresolved. The CDR3 DNA sequence: TGCGCCAGCAGCTTGGAGGGCTACGAGCAGTACTTC. Encoded protein: CASSLEGYEQYF. Full variable domain (missing parts from reference TRBV5-1 and TRBJ2-7): KAGVTQTPRYLIKTRGQQVTLSCSPISGHRSVSWYQQTPGQGLQFLFEYFSETQRNKGNFPGRFSGRQFSNSRSEMNVSTLELGDSALYLCASSLEGYEQYFGPGTRLTVT.